The clone carrying this T cell receptor beta chain was detected many times. CDR1 and CDR2 from the germline V gene are SGHRS and YFSETQ. The CDR3 runs to 15 residues. The germline V and J ends were trimmed by 0 bases and 2 bases, with 11 bases remaining between them. The data originate from a study of blood T cell repertoires in COVID-19. The overall study: Sources were T cells, B-cell-depleted T cells, or PBMCs; the material itself was cDNA or gDNA.

In the original workflow: Amplifying reference gene primers gave estimates of nucleated cell counts. This table comes from immunoSEQ multiplex PCR, and its TCRdb copy is limited to in-frame clones, with some not included. V and J calls and clone size are as listed in that table; D and trimming were resolved from the DNA. The data hold 150,000 to 200,000 clones, with more than 75% observed a single time. Sequences were obtained from peripheral blood. This clonotype was sampled from a man aged 65-85 years with acute or convalescent COVID-19. The chain recombines TRBV5-1 with TRBJ1-1, with D possibly TRBD1 on 5 matching bases. The CDR3 loop reads CASSLGWTQNTEAFF. As DNA, the CDR3 is TGCGCCAGCAGCTTGGGGTGGACACAAAACACTGAAGCTTTCTTT.